These 31 T cell receptor beta chains originate from one sample sequenced in a study of beta chain features in type 1 diabetes. Expressed TCRB transcripts were sequenced because the isolated RNA had all been reverse transcribed beforehand. This table comes from immunoSEQ multiplex PCR, and its TCRdb copy is limited to in-frame clones, with some not included. The table includes under 250,000 clones, around an eighth detected once. Sequencing was carried out using naive CD4+ T cells from blood. The receptors stem from a woman aged 35 to 49 in good health.

This chain connects TRBV2 to TRBJ1-5; 8 nucleotides agree with TRBD1. The ends lost 3 bases at V and 1 base at J; junction bases unmatched: 5. The germline CDR1 and CDR2 sequences are SNHLY and FYNNEI. The CDR3 consists of 16 residues. In DNA, the CDR3 is TGTGCCAGCAGTGATGTGACAGGGGTAAGCAATCAGCCCCAGCATTTT. This gives the protein CASSDVTGVSNQPQHF.

Many counts were recorded for this clone. The chain recombines TRBV4-3 with TRBJ2-3; D is ambiguous. Per germline, CDR1 LGHNA and CDR2 YSLEER. The CDR3 is 13 amino acids. Trimming pared 1 base from V and 8 bases from J, leaving 10 bases between. CDR3 coding DNA: TGCGCCAGCAGCCAAGCGAGGCTGGGTACGCAGTATTTT. Its protein is CASSQARLGTQYF.

The chain joins TRBV5-1 to TRBJ1-6; maybe TRBD1 (6 bases). Germline CDR1 reads SGHRS; CDR2 reads YFSETQ. The CDR3 totals 14 residues. Trimming pared 4 bases from V and 7 bases from J, leaving 12 bases between. The CDR3 spells CASSPQTGNSPLHF. CDR3 DNA: TGCGCCAGCAGCCCCCAAACAGGGAATTCACCCCTCCACTTT. The full variable domain, its missing parts supplied by reference TRBV5-1 and TRBJ1-6, is KAGVTQTPRYLIKTRGQQVTLSCSPISGHRSVSWYQQTPGQGLQFLFEYFSETQRNKGNFPGRFSGRQFSNSRSEMNVSTLELGDSALYLCASSPQTGNSPLHFGNGTRLTVT.

This clone was seen a handful of times. This rearrangement joins TRBV7-8 to TRBJ1-2; D remains unclear. Germline V lookup: CDR1 SGHVS, CDR2 FQNEAQ. V shed 0 bases and J shed 7 bases, with 12 bases lying between them. The CDR3 is made up of 14 amino acids. The CDR3 DNA reads as TGTGCCAGCAGCTTAGCAGTGAGGAACCTTGGCTACACCTTC. Translation gives CASSLAVRNLGYTF.

The chain joins TRBV7-9 to TRBJ1-2, with TRBD1 matching 9 bases. The CDR3 sequence is 14 residues long. J was trimmed by 8 bases and V by 1 base; bases with no gene match: 5. Germline V gene lookup returns CDR1 SEHNR and CDR2 FQNEAQ (reference sequence). For the CDR3, the DNA is TGTGCCAGCAGCTTAGACGGACAGGGGACCGGCTACACCTTC. Translation gives CASSLDGQGTGYTF.

The V gene is TRBV19, the J gene TRBJ2-7; 8 nucleotides agree with TRBD1. Germline CDR1 LNHDA, CDR2 SQIVND (reference sequence). The CDR3 totals 13 residues. The V and J ends lost 6 bases and 6 bases, in that order; junction bases with no gene match: 7. The CDR3 is CASSDRGVGEQYF. In DNA, the CDR3 is TGTGCCAGTAGCGACAGGGGAGTAGGCGAGCAGTACTTC.

J is TRBJ2-2 and V is TRBV4-1; 12 bases agree with TRBD2. CDR3 length equals 19 residues. The V and J ends lost 0 bases and 5 bases, in that order; junction bases with no gene match: 10. Germline CDR1 is MGHRA and CDR2 is YSYEKL. DNA of the CDR3: TGCGCCAGCAGCCAAGAAGGCCTAGCGGGGGGGCCTGGGACCGGGGAGCTGTTTTTT. Protein sequence: CASSQEGLAGGPGTGELFF.

The CDR3 bases are TGTGCCAGCAGCTTAGGTCAGGGGGCCTGGCAGCCCCAGCATTTT. Encoded protein: CASSLGQGAWQPQHF. This chain uses TRBV7-2 with TRBJ1-5; 8 nucleotides match TRBD1. V dropped 1 base and J dropped 7; count of bases not matched to a gene: 6. Germline CDR1 and CDR2: SGHTA and FQGNSA. CDR3 length equals 15 residues.

J is TRBJ1-2 and V is TRBV10-3, with TRBD1 matching over 8 bases. J gave up 4 bases and V 6 bases, and 7 bases lay outside the gene matches. CDR1 is ENHRY, CDR2 SYGVKD, per germline. This CDR3 has 14 amino acids. The CDR3 bases are TGTGCCATCAGGGGAGGACAGGGATCCTATGGCTACACCTTC. This codes for CAIRGGQGSYGYTF.

This clone was recorded a few times. This chain joins TRBV5-4 and TRBJ2-2; D gene unclear. V lost 2 bases and J 1 base, leaving 6 bases between the germline ends. Germline lookup yields CDR1 SGHNT and CDR2 YYREEE (reference sequence). The length of the CDR3 is 14 residues. CDR3 DNA: TGTGCCAGCAGCTTTTCTGTGAACACCGGGGAGCTGTTTTTT. Its translation: CASSFSVNTGELFF.

This clone came up a few times. This chain uses TRBV29-1 with TRBJ2-2; TRBD2 is a possible D gene (6 bases). Germline lookup yields CDR1 SQVTM and CDR2 ANQGSEA. The CDR3 is 14 residues long. V lost 5 bases and J 2 bases, leaving 12 bases between the germline ends. The CDR3 DNA reads as TGCAGCGTTAAGCGGGCGGAAAACACCGGGGAGCTGTTTTTT. Translation gives CSVKRAENTGELFF.

The CDR3 bases are TGCGCCAGCAGCCAAGAGTTGGTTAGCGGGGGGGATTCCACCGGGGAGCTGTTTTTT. Amino acid sequence: CASSQELVSGGDSTGELFF. The chain employs TRBV4-1 and TRBJ2-2; 11 bases match TRBD2. Germline loops: CDR1 MGHRA, CDR2 YSYEKL. Trimming at V came to 0 bases and at J to 4 bases, leaving 10 bases not matched to a gene. The CDR3 totals 19 residues.

This clone was observed a few times. The rearrangement uses TRBV5-6 and TRBJ1-1, with D perhaps TRBD1 (6 bases). The CDR3 consists of 17 residues. CDR1 is SGHDT and CDR2 is YYEEEE in the germline V gene. The V and J ends lost 5 bases and 0 bases respectively, with 20 bases between them. CDR3 residues: CASSWGRGAALNTEAFF. The CDR3 bases are TGTGCCAGCAGTTGGGGTCGGGGGGCGGCCCTGAACACTGAAGCTTTCTTT.

The chain employs TRBV19 and TRBJ2-6; D may be TRBD2 (7 bases). There are 15 residues in the CDR3. V dropped 8 bases and J dropped 4 bases, with 15 bases sitting between them. Looked up from germline, CDR1 is LNHDA and CDR2 is SQIVND (reference sequence). Written as DNA, the CDR3 is TGTGCCAGTCGAACTGGGGGGGCCGGGGCCAACGTCCTGACTTTC. Translating it yields CASRTGGAGANVLTF.

This chain uses TRBV11-2 with TRBJ2-7, with D possibly being TRBD2 (6 bases). The CDR3 covers 16 residues. CDR1 SGHAT and CDR2 FQNNGV come from the germline V gene. Trimming took off 1 base at V and 2 bases at J, with 15 bases between the two ends. CDR3: CASSLAWGGGTYEQYF. CDR3 coding DNA: TGTGCCAGCAGCTTAGCTTGGGGAGGAGGAACCTACGAGCAGTACTTC. Full variable domain (remainder filled in from reference TRBV11-2 and TRBJ2-7): EAGVAQSPRYKIIEKRQSVAFWCNPISGHATLYWYQQILGQGPKLLIQFQNNGVVDDSQLPKDRFSAERLKGVDSTLKIQPAKLEDSAVYLCASSLAWGGGTYEQYFGPGTRLTVT.

The chain carries TRBV29-1 and TRBJ1-5; D perhaps matches TRBD1 (5 bases). The V gene lost 5 bases and the J gene lost 1 base, with 12 bases spanning the gap. This CDR3 spans 14 amino acids. Germline V gene data show CDR1 as SQVTM and CDR2 as ANQGSEA. In DNA form, the CDR3 reads TGCAGCGTTACAGACAGACCGAGCAATCAGCCCCAGCATTTT. It is translated as CSVTDRPSNQPQHF.

This clone appeared a few times. V and J are TRBV29-1 and TRBJ2-2, with a possible D match to TRBD1 (5 bases). The CDR3 has 14 amino acids. Germline V gene lookup returns CDR1 SQVTM and CDR2 ANQGSEA. Trimming pared 2 bases from V and 5 bases from J, leaving 12 bases between. CDR3 bases: TGCAGCGTTGAAAGTAACAGGCTTACCGGGGAGCTGTTTTTT. Its translation: CSVESNRLTGELFF.

This clone was counted between two and nine times. The chain couples TRBV2 to TRBJ2-1, with a tentative D call TRBD1 (5 bases). In germline, CDR1 is SNHLY, CDR2 FYNNEI. The CDR3 spans 12 residues. The V end lost 4 bases, the J end lost 10 bases, and 11 bases lay between the germline ends. The DNA of the CDR3 is TGTGCCAGCAGTGTTGGATGGGGCGAGCAGTTCTTC. Its protein is CASSVGWGEQFF. The full variable domain, with the rest looked up from reference TRBV2 and TRBJ2-1, is EPEVTQTPSHQVTQMGQEVILRCVPISNHLYFYWYRQILGQKVEFLVSFYNNEISEKSEIFDDQFSVERPDGSNFTLKIRSTKLEDSAMYFCASSVGWGEQFFGPGTRLTVL.

In its sample, this clone was seen a few times. The gene calls are TRBV19 and TRBJ1-1; D call uncertain. The V and J ends lost 8 bases and 0 bases respectively, with 10 bases between them. Germline CDR1 and CDR2: LNHDA and SQIVND (reference sequence). The CDR3 has 13 amino acids. The CDR3 DNA sequence: TGTGCCAGTCGGGAGCGGCTGAACACTGAAGCTTTCTTT. Amino acid sequence: CASRERLNTEAFF.

This clone was found a few times. The gene calls are TRBV2 and TRBJ2-3; 8 nucleotides match TRBD2. V lost 6 bases to trimming and J lost 4 bases; unmatched junction nucleotides: 0. CDR1 and CDR2 (germline): SNHLY, FYNNEI. The CDR3 sequence is 12 residues long. The CDR3 DNA is TGTGCCAGCAGGACTAGCGCAGATACGCAGTATTTT. Protein: CASRTSADTQYF.

The V call is TRBV11-2, the J call TRBJ2-2, with D tentatively TRBD2 (6 bases). The CDR3 extends over 16 amino acids. V lost 6 bases and J 0 bases, leaving 14 bases between the germline ends. Germline loops: CDR1 SGHAT, CDR2 FQNNGV. CDR3 in DNA: TGTGCCAGCAGACCCCTGGGAGGACCGAACACCGGGGAGCTGTTTTTT. Amino acids: CASRPLGGPNTGELFF. The variable domain in full, with the rest retrieved from reference TRBV11-2 and TRBJ2-2, is EAGVAQSPRYKIIEKRQSVAFWCNPISGHATLYWYQQILGQGPKLLIQFQNNGVVDDSQLPKDRFSAERLKGVDSTLKIQPAKLEDSAVYLCASRPLGGPNTGELFFGEGSRLTVL.

This clone was found a few times. This chain connects TRBV7-6 to TRBJ2-7, with TRBD1 matching over 10 bases. With V trimmed by 4 bases and J by 6 bases, 6 bases remained unmatched. The CDR3 is 14 residues long. CDR1 and CDR2 from the germline V gene are SGHVS and FNYEAQ. As DNA, the CDR3 is TGTGCCAGCAGCTCCTTGACAGGGGGCTCCGAGCAGTACTTC. Translation gives CASSSLTGGSEQYF.

This chain joins TRBV5-1 and TRBJ2-5, with 8 bases fitting TRBD2. Germline CDR1 and CDR2: SGHRS and YFSETQ. The CDR3 is 13 residues long. J gave up 3 bases and V 4 bases, and 2 bases lay outside the gene matches. The CDR3 sequence is CASSVGGEETQYF. CDR3 nucleotide sequence: TGCGCCAGCAGCGTCGGGGGGGAAGAGACCCAGTACTTC.

The gene calls are TRBV29-1 and TRBJ1-1; no clear D. Germline V gene lookup returns CDR1 SQVTM and CDR2 ANQGSEA. V lost 6 bases and J 8 bases, leaving 19 bases between the germline ends. This CDR3 spans 13 amino acids. The CDR3 DNA follows: TGCAGCGTAAACTGGTCCCCGTCGGGGGAAGCTTTCTTT. Its translation is CSVNWSPSGEAFF. Full variable domain (remainder filled in from reference TRBV29-1 and TRBJ1-1): SAVISQKPSRDICQRGTSLTIQCQVDSQVTMMFWYRQQPGQSLTLIATANQGSEATYESGFVIDKFPISRPNLTFSTLTVSNMSPEDSSIYLCSVNWSPSGEAFFGQGTRLTVV.

This clone has only a few counts. The chain is built from TRBV13 and TRBJ2-1; 7 bases are shared with TRBD1. Unmatched junction bases numbered 10, after V lost 5 bases and J lost 3 bases. CDR1 and CDR2 from the germline V gene are PRHDT and FYEKMQ (reference sequence). CDR3 length: 16 residues. The CDR3 nucleotides are TGTGCCAGCAGCCAGGATAAGGGACAGTACTACAATGAGCAGTTCTTC. This sequence encodes CASSQDKGQYYNEQFF.

Only a few counts were recorded for this clone. The chain employs TRBV6-1 and TRBJ1-2; no reliable D call. The V end was cut by 6 bases, the J end by 8 bases, with 19 bases between. Germline V gene lookup returns CDR1 MNHNS and CDR2 SASEGT. The CDR3 covers 14 residues. The CDR3 loop reads CASSERTGVGGYTF. DNA of the CDR3: TGTGCCAGCAGCGAACGAACGGGAGTTGGAGGCTACACCTTC.

The V gene is TRBV13, the J gene TRBJ2-4, with 16 positions matching TRBD2. With 5 bases clipped from V and 7 bases from J, the junction kept 5 bases outside the gene matches. CDR3 length: 16 residues. CDR1 is PRHDT and CDR2 is FYEKMQ in the germline V gene (reference sequence). The CDR3 sequence: CASSRPGLAGGNIQYF. In DNA, the CDR3 is TGTGCCAGCAGCCGACCGGGACTAGCGGGGGGGAACATTCAGTACTTC.

V usage is TRBV7-2 and J usage is TRBJ2-4; TRBD1 might be the D (6 bases). Trimming left V 5 bases short and J 6 bases short, with 17 bases between. Germline CDR1 SGHTA, CDR2 FQGNSA. The CDR3 has 15 amino acids. The CDR3 DNA follows: TGTGCCAGCAGCCCGAAGACAGGCGGCACAAACATTCAGTACTTC. This sequence encodes CASSPKTGGTNIQYF.

This clone was detected ten times or more. The rearrangement uses TRBV29-1 and TRBJ2-1; TRBD2 matches at 7 bases. The CDR3 is 12 residues long. The germline gives CDR1 SQVTM, CDR2 ANQGSEA. V lost 5 bases to trimming and J lost 7 bases; unmatched junction nucleotides: 5. The CDR3 loop reads CSVRGVWNEQFF. For the CDR3, the DNA is TGCAGCGTTCGGGGGGTATGGAATGAGCAGTTCTTC.

This clone appeared a few times. The chain couples TRBV27 to TRBJ1-1, with TRBD1 as a possible D gene (6 bases). This CDR3 spans 14 amino acids. Trimming removed 5 bases at V and 1 base at J, with 11 bases between. Germline V lookup: CDR1 MNHEY, CDR2 SMNVEV (reference sequence). In nucleotides, the CDR3 is TGTGCCAGCAGTCCAGGGACAAGGAACACTGAAGCTTTCTTT. Protein product: CASSPGTRNTEAFF.

This clone was counted between two and nine times. J is TRBJ2-7 and V is TRBV6-1; a possible D gene is TRBD2 (5 bases). The germline gives CDR1 MNHNS, CDR2 SASEGT. The CDR3 length is 13 residues. The germline V and J ends were trimmed by 4 bases and 4 bases, with 11 bases remaining between them. The CDR3 sequence: CASSAVEGYEQYF. As DNA, the CDR3 is TGTGCCAGCAGTGCGGTCGAGGGATACGAGCAGTACTTC.